This TCR beta chain is from a study of blood T cell repertoires in COVID-19. About the research overall: COVID-19 samples, acute and convalescent, were from the United States, Italy and Spain. In each case, the material was cDNA or gDNA derived from T cells, B-cell-depleted T cells, or PBMCs.

The CDR3 covers 13 residues. J lost 8 bases, V lost 5 bases, and 6 bases had no gene match. CDR1 and CDR2 (germline): SQVTM, ANQGSEA. The authors' processing: Reference gene primer amplification gave nucleated cell count estimates. Only in-frame clones appear in the TCRdb table, and some are missing; sequencing was by immunoSEQ multiplex PCR. The V and J calls and the clone size are those of that table, but D and trimming were determined from the DNA. The sample has about 99,000 clones; approximately 91% are singletons. This chain joins TRBV29-1 and TRBJ2-1; TRBD2 aligns across 10 bases. The origin of this receptor is a human donor in a cohort sampled during active COVID-19. Sequenced: peripheral blood. As DNA, the CDR3 is TGCAGCGTTAGCGGGAGGGCGATAGATGAGCAGTTCTTC. Translation: CSVSGRAIDEQFF.